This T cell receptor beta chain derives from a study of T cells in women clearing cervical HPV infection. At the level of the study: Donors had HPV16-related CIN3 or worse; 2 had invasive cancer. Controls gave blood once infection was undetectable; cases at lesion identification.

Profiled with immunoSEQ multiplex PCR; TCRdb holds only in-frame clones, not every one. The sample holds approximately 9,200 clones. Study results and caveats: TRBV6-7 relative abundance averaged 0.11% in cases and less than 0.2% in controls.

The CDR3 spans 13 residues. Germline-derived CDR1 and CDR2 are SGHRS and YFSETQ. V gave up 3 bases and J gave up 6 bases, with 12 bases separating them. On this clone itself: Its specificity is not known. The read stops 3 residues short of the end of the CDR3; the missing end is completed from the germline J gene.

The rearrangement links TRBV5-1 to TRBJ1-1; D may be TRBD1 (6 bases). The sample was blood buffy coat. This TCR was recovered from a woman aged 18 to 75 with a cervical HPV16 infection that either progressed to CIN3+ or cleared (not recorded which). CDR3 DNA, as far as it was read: TGCGCCAGCAGCTCGTTGACAGGCTCTGAA. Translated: CASSSLTGSE. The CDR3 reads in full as CASSSLTGSEAFF.